This T cell receptor (beta chain) was profiled in a study of blood T cell repertoires in COVID-19. Sequencing used immunoSEQ multiplex PCR; TCRdb keeps in-frame clones, though not all of them. The repertoire includes a few hundred thousand clones, 87% of them detected once, and around 10% sits in the top ten. Participants were aged about 18 to 89 years from approximately 24 US areas. The receptor was derived from a woman in her fifties or sixties who had recovered from COVID-19. Material: PBMCs or T cells enriched from blood (not recorded which).

CDR3 nucleotide sequence: TGTGCCAGCAGCCAACGTCGGGGGGACCGGGGCGAGCAGTACTTC. The encoded protein is CASSQRRGDRGEQYF. V is TRBV7-2 and J is TRBJ2-7, with 7 bases lining up with TRBD2. The CDR3 runs 15 residues. Unmatched junction bases numbered 13, after V lost 5 bases and J lost 6 bases. Germline V gene sequence: CDR1 SGHTA, CDR2 FQGNSA.